What follows is one TCR beta chain and its context. Its antigen is unknown. Primers for the PCR totalled 60 Vbeta and 13 Jbeta. The assay was immunoSEQ multiplex PCR, and TCRdb's table has in-frame clones only and misses some. Among 150,000 to 200,000 clones listed, roughly 9.4% were seen once. These data belong to a study of cytomegalovirus exposure and HLA in healthy donors. Study information: As an earlier analysis found, 150 million to 200 million T cells yielded about 120 million unique TCR beta sequences. The study's findings and limits: TCR sequences were mostly rare, though some public TCRs occurred in many donors. Over 150 TCR beta chains were listed as cytomegalovirus-associated. Relative to equally common others, HLA-associated TCR beta chains showed greater clonal expansion in a later analysis.

V was shortened by 8 bases and J by 0 bases, with 12 bases between the two germline ends. CDR3 length: 14 amino acids. Germline CDR1 and CDR2: SEHNR and FQNEAQ (reference sequence). This sequence joins TRBV7-9 and TRBJ2-3; weak D call: TRBD1 (5 bases). This receptor was taken from a woman aged 25 to 39 in good health and CMV-seropositive. The specimen sequenced was PBMCs. CDR3 in amino acids: CASALDRSTDTQYF. DNA of the CDR3: TGTGCCAGCGCATTAGACAGAAGCACAGATACGCAGTATTTT. The full variable domain, completed using reference TRBV7-9 and TRBJ2-3, is DTGVSQNPRHKITKRGQNVTFRCDPISEHNRLYWYRQTLGQGPEFLTYFQNEAQLEKSRLLSDRFSAERPKGSFSTLEIQRTEQGDSAMYLCASALDRSTDTQYFGPGTRLTVL.